Listed below are T cell receptor beta chains from one sample, sequenced in a study of cytomegalovirus exposure and HLA in healthy donors. TCRdb's table, derived via immunoSEQ multiplex PCR, lists solely in-frame clones and lacks some. Here the sample spans about 140,000 clones, about 9.2% being singletons. The source material was PBMCs. The receptors derive from a middle-aged woman in good health and CMV-seropositive. CDR3s include the opening cysteine and the closing phenylalanine or tryptophan. Not every row has a clone size; where given, it reads once, few, many or a size class.

V gene	J gene	clone size	CDR3 protein
TRBV6-5	TRBJ1-2	few	CASSYEGDYGYTF
TRBV7-8	TRBJ1-5	few	CASSLARGTGFNQPQHF
TRBV5-1	TRBJ2-1	.	CASRRLGAGDNNEQFF
TRBV5-1	TRBJ1-2	few	CASSPETGGGYTF
TRBV10-2	TRBJ2-5	few	CASSEVVRLAQETQYF
TRBV6-1	TRBJ2-3	.	CASVTGTAPHVAQYF
TRBV19	TRBJ2-7	.	CASSMDRGLEQYF
TRBV19	TRBJ1-2	.	CASSQGQGPLYGYTF
TRBV5-1	TRBJ1-6	few	CATAPGLGFSPLHF
TRBV4-2	TRBJ2-3	.	CASSQDKGQGPDTQYF
TRBV6-4	TRBJ2-3	.	CASSDTPSGGIDTQYF
TRBV5-1	TRBJ1-1	.	CASSFASGQGEAFF
TRBV14	TRBJ1-1	few	CASSQDSGNLNTEAFF
TRBV19	TRBJ2-1	few	CASSIGGGEQFF
TRBV10-1	TRBJ2-5	few	CASSERGGLETQYF
TRBV7-2	TRBJ1-2	few	CASSLEGGVIYGYTF
TRBV11-2	TRBJ2-1	.	CASSSQIAGGGEQFF
TRBV6-4	TRBJ2-5	.	CASSISGGETQYF
TRBV6-1	TRBJ2-7	few	CASSVTYEQYF
TRBV7-2	TRBJ2-2	.	CASSLATGGAGELFF
TRBV19	TRBJ1-5	.	CASSTYLPGTAENQPQHF
TRBV5-8	TRBJ1-3	.	CASSATATGVSGNTIYF
TRBV7-2	TRBJ1-4	.	CASTPRGAPDRESEKLFF
TRBV19	TRBJ1-4	few	CASSIDPTGLDEKLFF
TRBV5-1	TRBJ2-3	.	CASSNWDRVDTQYF
TRBV19	TRBJ1-6	.	CASSIGQDNSPLHF
TRBV5-4	TRBJ2-3	few	CASSFGTGDTDTQYF
TRBV7-9	TRBJ1-2	.	CASSLGQGAFDGYTF
TRBV5-1	TRBJ1-1	few	CASSSLPPGPNTEAFF
TRBV6-6	TRBJ1-5	few	CASNERQNRNQPQHF
TRBV21-1	TRBJ1-1	.	CASSKVCRGKTNTEAFF
TRBV11-3	TRBJ2-6	few	CASSPGHSSGANVLTF
TRBV5-1	TRBJ2-1	few	CASSPAQDEQFF
TRBV9	TRBJ1-6	.	CASSVTGQVDSPLHF
TRBV7-9	TRBJ2-1	.	CASSWNRGRGNEQFF
TRBV20-1	TRBJ2-4	few	CSARGGNIQYF
TRBV19	TRBJ1-2	.	CASAGWGSPNGYTF
TRBV18	TRBJ2-3	few	CASSTGLYTDTQYF
TRBV7-2	TRBJ1-5	.	CASTCGQRTVSGQPQHF
TRBV5-1	TRBJ2-1	few	CASSLPRTGTDNEQFF
TRBV27	TRBJ1-2	few	CASSLLAAGNNYGYTF
TRBV2	TRBJ1-2	few	CASKTGAANYGYTF
TRBV9	TRBJ1-5	.	CASSVGTADNQPQHF
TRBV7-2	TRBJ1-2	few	CASSPGQGRGYTF
TRBV28	TRBJ2-1	.	CASSTQGAGYNEQFF
TRBV6-5	TRBJ1-6	.	CASSPGGTPLHF
TRBV2	TRBJ1-3	.	CASRGTGGGNTIYF
TRBV27	TRBJ2-7	.	CASSFGQGAPYEQYF
TRBV7-8	TRBJ2-3	.	CASSLLQGGTDTQYF
TRBV10-1	TRBJ1-1	few	CASPWNEQVNTEAFF
TRBV5-1	.	.	CASSLFGQGASYEQYF
TRBV2	TRBJ2-1	few	CASSERLDNEQFF
TRBV2	TRBJ2-3	few	CASSSYQGADTQYF
TRBV11-3	TRBJ2-1	.	CASSLGASGNNEQFF